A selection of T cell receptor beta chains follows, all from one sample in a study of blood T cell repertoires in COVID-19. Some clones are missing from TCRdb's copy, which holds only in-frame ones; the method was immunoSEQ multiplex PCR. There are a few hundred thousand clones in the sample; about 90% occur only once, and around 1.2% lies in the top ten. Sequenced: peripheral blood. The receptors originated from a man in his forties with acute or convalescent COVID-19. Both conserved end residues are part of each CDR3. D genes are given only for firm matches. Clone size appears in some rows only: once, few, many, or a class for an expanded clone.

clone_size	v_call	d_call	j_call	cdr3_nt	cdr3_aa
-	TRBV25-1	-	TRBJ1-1	TGTGCCAGCAGTTTTTCTACTGAAGCTTTCTTT	CASSFSTEAFF
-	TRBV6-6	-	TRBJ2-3	TGTGCCAGCAGTCGCATGAGTAGCACAGATACGCAGTATTTT	CASSRMSSTDTQYF
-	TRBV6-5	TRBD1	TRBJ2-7	TGTGCCAGCAGGGGACAGGGCAAGGACGAGCAGTACTTC	CASRGQGKDEQYF
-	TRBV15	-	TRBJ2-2	TGTGCCACCAGCAGAGACCACGCGACTAGTGGCACCGGGGAGCTGTTTTTT	CATSRDHATSGTGELFF
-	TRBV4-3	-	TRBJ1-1	TGCGCCAGCAGCCACCCCGATCTTCTCGGTGGCACTGAAGCTTTCTTT	CASSHPDLLGGTEAFF
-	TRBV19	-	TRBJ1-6	TGTGCCAGTAGTGCCCAGGGTAGAGGCTCCTATAATTCACCCCTCCACTTT	CASSAQGRGSYNSPLHF
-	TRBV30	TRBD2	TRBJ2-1	TGTGCCTGGAGTGTACGTGGGACTATACTCCTCAATGAGCAGTTCTTC	CAWSVRGTILLNEQFF
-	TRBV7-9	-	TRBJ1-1	TGTGCCAGCAGCCCAAGGGGGGGAATGAACACTGAAGCTTTCTTT	CASSPRGGMNTEAFF
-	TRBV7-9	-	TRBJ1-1	TGTGCCAGCAGCCCTCCGGGGGGAGTAAACACTGAAGCTTTCTTT	CASSPPGGVNTEAFF
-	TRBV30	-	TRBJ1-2	TGTGCCTGGAGTGCAGGTGGATATGGCTACACCTTC	CAWSAGGYGYTF
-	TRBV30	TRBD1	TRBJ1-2	TGTGCCTGGGAGGGACAGAGTGGCGGCTACACCTTC	CAWEGQSGGYTF
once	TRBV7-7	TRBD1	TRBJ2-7	TGTGCTAGCAGCTTTTACGGATGGGGACAGGGGGTATCCTACGAGCAGTACTTC	CASSFYGWGQGVSYEQYF
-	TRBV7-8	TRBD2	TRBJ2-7	TGTGCCAGCAGCTTAGTTGCGGGAGGACTGAACTACGAGCAGTACTTC	CASSLVAGGLNYEQYF
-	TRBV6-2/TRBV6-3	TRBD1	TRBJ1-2	TGTGCCAGCAGTGCTAGGGACAGCCGAAAGAGGGACTATGGCTACACCTTC	CASSARDSRKRDYGYTF
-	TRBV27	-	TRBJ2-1	TGTGCCAGCAGCCAAGCCGTCGATAAAGTCTACAATGAGCAGTTCTTC	CASSQAVDKVYNEQFF
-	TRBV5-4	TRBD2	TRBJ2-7	TGTGCCAGCAGCTCGGAGGGAGGGGCCACCTACGAGCAGTACTTC	CASSSEGGATYEQYF
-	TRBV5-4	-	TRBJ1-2	TGTGCCAGCAGCTCAGGAACAAGCAACTATGGCTACACCTTC	CASSSGTSNYGYTF
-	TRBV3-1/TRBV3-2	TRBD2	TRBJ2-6	TGTGCCAGCAGCCAAGGGGAGGGAGTTAGCTGGGGGGCCAACGTCCTGACTTTC	CASSQGEGVSWGANVLTF
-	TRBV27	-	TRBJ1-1	TGTGCCAGCAGTTTCATCCAGGGTATGAACACTGAAGCTTTCTTT	CASSFIQGMNTEAFF
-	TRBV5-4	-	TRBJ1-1	TGTGCCAGCAGCTCACGGAGACTCAGGGCTGAAGCTTTCTTT	CASSSRRLRAEAFF
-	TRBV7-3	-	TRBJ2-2	TGTGCCAGCAGCTTAAGCGTCCCCGGGGAGCTGTTTTTT	CASSLSVPGELFF
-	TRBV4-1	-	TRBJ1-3	TGCGCCAGCAGCCAAAAACCTCTGAGAATGGGACATAAGGGAAACACCATATATTTT	CASSQKPLRMGHKGNTIYF
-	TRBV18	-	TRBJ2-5	TGTGCCAGCTCCCAAGGGCAGGGGGAGACCCAGTACTTC	CASSQGQGETQYF
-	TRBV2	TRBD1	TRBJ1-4	TGTGCCAGCGTTGGAGGGACAGGGAATGAAAAACTGTTTTTT	CASVGGTGNEKLFF
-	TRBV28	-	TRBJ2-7	TGTGCCAGCAGTTCCCGCCGGTACGAGCAGTACTTC	CASSSRRYEQYF
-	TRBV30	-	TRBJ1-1	TGTGCCTGGGGGCTACAGGACGAAGCTTTCTTT	CAWGLQDEAFF
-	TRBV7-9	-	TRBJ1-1	TGTGCCAGCAGCTTAGTATATTTAACGGGGGACGGTTTGAACACTGAAGCTTTCTTT	CASSLVYLTGDGLNTEAFF
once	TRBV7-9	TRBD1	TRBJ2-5	TGTGCCAGCAGCTCACTAAGGACAGGGGGGGGAGAGACCCAGTACTTC	CASSSLRTGGGETQYF
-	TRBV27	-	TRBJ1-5	TGTGCCAGCAGTCACCGGGAGGACAATCAGCCCCAGCATTTT	CASSHREDNQPQHF
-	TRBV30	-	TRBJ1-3	TGTGCCTGGGGACGGGGTGTGGCTGGAAACACCATATATTTT	CAWGRGVAGNTIYF
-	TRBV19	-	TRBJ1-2	TGTGCCAGTAGTATAGATGGAGGGGCCGGCGATGGCTACACCTTC	CASSIDGGAGDGYTF
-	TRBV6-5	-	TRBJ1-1	TGTGCCAGCAGTACCTTGGGAGGGTACACTGAAGCTTTCTTT	CASSTLGGYTEAFF
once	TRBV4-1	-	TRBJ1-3	TGCGCCAGCAGCTATGACAGACCCAGCTCTGGAAACACCATATATTTT	CASSYDRPSSGNTIYF
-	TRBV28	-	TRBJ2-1	TGTGCCAGCATGACCGGGATTCTCTCCTACAATGAGCAGTTCTTC	CASMTGILSYNEQFF
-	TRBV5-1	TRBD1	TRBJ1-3	TGCGCCAGCAGCCTCGGGACAGGGAGGACCTCTGGAAACACCATATATTTT	CASSLGTGRTSGNTIYF
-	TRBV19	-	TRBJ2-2	TGTGCCAGTAAATGGGGGCCGAACACCGGGGAGCTGTTTTTT	CASKWGPNTGELFF
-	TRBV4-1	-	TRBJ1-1	TGCGCCAGCAGCCAAGATGTGAGGTTGTCTGAAGCTTTCTTT	CASSQDVRLSEAFF
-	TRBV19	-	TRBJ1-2	TGTGCCAGTAGTATTTCAGAAACAGCCACCTTC	CASSISETATF
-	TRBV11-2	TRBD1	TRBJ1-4	TGTGCCAGCGGTCTCCGACAGGGAAGTGAAAAACTGTTTTTT	CASGLRQGSEKLFF